This entry lists 9 T cell receptor beta chains sequenced from one sample in a study of blood T cell repertoires in COVID-19. Using immunoSEQ multiplex PCR, the repertoire was profiled, and TCRdb retains in-frame clones only, with some absent. Of fewer than 300,000 clones in the sample, roughly 84% were seen once. Material: peripheral blood. These receptors were collected from a woman aged 18-35 years with acute or convalescent COVID-19.

The chain links TRBV19 to TRBJ1-1, with 8 bases matching TRBD1. V lost 3 bases and J lost 5; bases outside the gene matches: 2. Germline CDR1 is LNHDA and CDR2 is SQIVND (reference sequence). CDR3 length: 13 amino acids. The CDR3 protein is CASSIDRGTEAFF. As DNA, the CDR3 is TGTGCCAGTAGTATCGACAGGGGAACTGAAGCTTTCTTT.

The DNA for the CDR3 is TGTGCCAGCAGCTCCCGGACAGGGAGTTGGGAGACCCAGTACTTC. Amino acids: CASSSRTGSWETQYF. The chain is built from TRBV13 and TRBJ2-5; 8 bases agree with TRBD1. The trim removed 4 bases at V and 5 bases at J, leaving 9 bases unmatched. The length of the CDR3 is 15 residues. Germline CDR1 PRHDT, CDR2 FYEKMQ (reference sequence).

In DNA, the CDR3 is TGTGCCAGCAGCTTAGGTACTAGCGGGAATTACGCCACCGGGGAGCTGTTTTTT. It translates to CASSLGTSGNYATGELFF. V and J are TRBV7-8 and TRBJ2-2; 10 positions agree with TRBD2. This CDR3 is built from 18 residues. Losses at the gene ends were 1 base for V and 4 bases for J; bases not matched to a gene: 9. Germline CDR1 SGHVS, CDR2 FQNEAQ.

This clone occurred a few times. V is TRBV5-1 and J is TRBJ2-7, with a possible D match to TRBD1 (6 bases). V lost 3 bases and J 5 bases, leaving 12 bases between the germline ends. CDR1 and CDR2 from the germline V gene are SGHRS and YFSETQ. The CDR3 length is 13 residues. In DNA, the CDR3 is TGCGCCAGCAGCTCGGGACAAACACACGAGCAGTACTTC. Protein product: CASSSGQTHEQYF.

This clone has more than one count but fewer than ten. V is TRBV4-2 and J is TRBJ1-1; no clear D. Trimming cost V 1 base and J 4 bases, with 13 bases left between them. Germline lookup yields CDR1 LGHNA and CDR2 YNFKEQ. This CDR3 spans 15 amino acids. The CDR3 here is CASSQGGLLGTEAFF. CDR3 coding DNA: TGTGCCAGCAGCCAAGGAGGGCTGCTGGGCACTGAAGCTTTCTTT.

This chain's CDR3 is CASRSGTSGSNEQFF. In DNA form, the CDR3 reads TGCGCCAGTCGATCCGGGACTAGCGGGAGCAATGAGCAGTTCTTC. The chain couples TRBV10-2 to TRBJ2-1, with 14 bases matching TRBD2. This CDR3 has 15 residues. The germline gives CDR1 WSHSY, CDR2 SAAADI. Trimming took 9 bases from V and 6 from J; bases not matched to a gene: 7.

This chain connects TRBV28 to TRBJ1-2, with a tentative D call TRBD1 (5 bases). There are 15 residues in the CDR3. Trimming removed 3 bases at V and 4 bases at J, with 15 bases between. Germline V gene sequence: CDR1 MDHEN, CDR2 SYDVKM. The CDR3 sequence is CASSLGIGAAYGYTF. In DNA, the CDR3 is TGTGCCAGCAGTTTGGGAATAGGGGCGGCCTATGGCTACACCTTC.

The chain is built from TRBV6-5 and TRBJ1-5; tentative D call: TRBD1 (6 bases). The CDR3 sequence is 15 residues long. CDR1 and CDR2 (germline): MNHEY, SVGAGI. Deletions cut 6 bases from V and 0 bases from J, with 12 bases between. This chain's CDR3 is CASSPRGTSNQPQHF. The CDR3 coding sequence is TGTGCCAGCAGCCCGAGGGGGACTAGCAATCAGCCCCAGCATTTT.

This chain links TRBV5-1 with TRBJ2-5, with TRBD2 matching 12 bases. J gave up 4 bases and V 0 bases, and 4 bases lay outside the gene matches. The CDR3 covers 16 residues. Germline lookup yields CDR1 SGHRS and CDR2 YFSETQ. CDR3 protein: CASSLGLAGVGETQYF. The DNA for the CDR3 is TGCGCCAGCAGCTTGGGACTAGCGGGAGTTGGAGAGACCCAGTACTTC.